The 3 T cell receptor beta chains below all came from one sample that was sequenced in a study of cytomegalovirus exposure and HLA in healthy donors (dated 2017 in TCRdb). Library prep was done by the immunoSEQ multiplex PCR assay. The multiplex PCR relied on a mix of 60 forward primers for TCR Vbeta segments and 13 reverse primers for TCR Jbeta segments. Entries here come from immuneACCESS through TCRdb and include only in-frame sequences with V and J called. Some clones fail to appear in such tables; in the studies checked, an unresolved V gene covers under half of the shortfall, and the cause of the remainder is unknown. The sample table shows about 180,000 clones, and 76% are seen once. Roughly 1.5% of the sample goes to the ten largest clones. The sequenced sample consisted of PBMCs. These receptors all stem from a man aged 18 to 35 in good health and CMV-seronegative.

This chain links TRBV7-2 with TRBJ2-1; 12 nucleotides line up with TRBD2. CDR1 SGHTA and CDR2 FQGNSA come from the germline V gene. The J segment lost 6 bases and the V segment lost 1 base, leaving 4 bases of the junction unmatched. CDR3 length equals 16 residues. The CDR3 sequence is CASSLVVLAGGNEQFF. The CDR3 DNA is TGTGCCAGCAGCTTAGTTGTACTAGCGGGGGGCAATGAGCAGTTCTTC.

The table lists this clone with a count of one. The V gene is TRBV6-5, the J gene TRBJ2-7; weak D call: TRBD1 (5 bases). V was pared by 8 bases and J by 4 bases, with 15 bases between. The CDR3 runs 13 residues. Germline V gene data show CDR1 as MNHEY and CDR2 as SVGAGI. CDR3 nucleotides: TGTGCCAGCCGACAGCCCTCCGGGTACGAGCAGTACTTC. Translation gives CASRQPSGYEQYF.

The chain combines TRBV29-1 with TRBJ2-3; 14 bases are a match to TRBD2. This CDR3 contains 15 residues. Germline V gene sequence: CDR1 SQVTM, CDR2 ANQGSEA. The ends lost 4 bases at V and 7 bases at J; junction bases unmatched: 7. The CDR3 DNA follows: TGCAGCGTTGGACTAGCGGGAGGGGGCACTTATACGCAGTATTTT. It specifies CSVGLAGGGTYTQYF.